These T cell receptor beta chains were read from a single sample in a study of cytomegalovirus exposure and HLA in healthy donors. Some clones are missing from TCRdb's copy, which holds only in-frame ones; the method was immunoSEQ multiplex PCR. The data contain about 94,000 clones, around two thirds of them singletons. The material sequenced was PBMCs. Source of these receptors: a man aged 25-40 years in good health and CMV-seronegative. Each CDR3 is given with its conserved first and last residue.

V	J	CDR3
TRBV7-3	TRBJ2-1	CASSLFHSSYNEQFF
TRBV5-1	TRBJ2-1	CATREASGSLNEQFF
TRBV5-1	TRBJ2-5	CASSSLAGGIQETQYF
TRBV28	TRBJ2-2	CASITGTSGRTGELFF
TRBV7-9	TRBJ2-7	CASSLAGQGSYEQYF
TRBV7-4	TRBJ2-5	CASSPDRVGMETQYF
TRBV5-4	TRBJ2-1	CASSFRAYNEQFF
TRBV7-3	TRBJ1-5	CASSLDRGQPQHF
TRBV5-6	TRBJ2-7	CASSSASFPGLAGDEQYF
TRBV10-3	TRBJ1-2	CAISEWQGNGYTF
TRBV28	TRBJ2-1	CASKGQGKSSYNEQFF
TRBV27	-	CASRLRGGLSSYEQYF
TRBV6-5	TRBJ2-5	CASSYQDYQETQYF
TRBV30	TRBJ1-6	CAWSALGTPLHF
TRBV29-1	TRBJ2-3	CSVDANRDYTQYF
TRBV18	TRBJ1-6	CASSPPSSNSPLHF
TRBV5-1	TRBJ2-5	CASRRGTGLLETQYF
TRBV4-3	TRBJ2-5	CASSPDRSGETQYF
TRBV28	TRBJ2-7	CASRNEEGRYEQYF
TRBV9	-	CASSVAASGSYEQYF
TRBV6-5	TRBJ2-2	CASSYLPENTGELFF
TRBV2	TRBJ1-5	CASRDRARQPQHF
TRBV28	TRBJ1-4	CASSFRVGGGEKLFF
TRBV6-5	TRBJ2-7	CASSGQESSYEQYF
TRBV7-2	TRBJ1-2	CASSLDGYGYTF
TRBV15	TRBJ1-1	CATSRDLRAEAFF
TRBV9	TRBJ1-4	CASSGQGATNEKLFF
TRBV4-2	TRBJ2-1	CASSQEGEGGANEQFF
TRBV6-4	TRBJ1-5	CASSEGVNQPQHF
TRBV7-8	TRBJ2-2	CASSPGTGEKTGELFF
TRBV4-1	TRBJ2-1	CASSQEGQGRRRNEQFF
TRBV5-4	TRBJ2-2	CASSVTGEDTGELFF
TRBV4-1	TRBJ1-2	CASSQQGVNGYTF
TRBV7-8	TRBJ2-3	CASSFLTDTQYF
TRBV6-6	TRBJ2-1	CASSTNPGGAGNEQFF
TRBV28	TRBJ2-1	CASSLGYRLAETLYNEQFF
TRBV5-5	TRBJ2-7	CASSLAGDRGRYF
TRBV28	TRBJ1-2	CASSLSNWDRGYGYTF
TRBV2	TRBJ2-1	CASSALAGLEQFF
TRBV11-2	TRBJ2-7	CASSLVRYEQYF
TRBV18	TRBJ2-7	CASSPPGVSYEQYF
TRBV5-4	TRBJ1-4	CASSLDTRRNEKLFF
TRBV7-9	TRBJ1-1	CASSPGSSMNTEAFF
TRBV9	TRBJ2-5	CASSAVVPGLAGDLETQYF
TRBV9	TRBJ2-1	CASSVGGADNEQFF
TRBV12-2	TRBJ2-5	CASRLAGWPAGGGETQYF
TRBV5-1	TRBJ2-3	CASSLVPPGGGTDTQYF